Listed here is a single TCR beta chain. No cognate antigen has been identified for it. Base qualities are not provided; no much larger clone lies one nucleotide away. Libraries were prepared through PCR. Sequencer: NextSeq 500. Bulk TCR libraries were made following a previously described method, with the TCR primers given in Table S5. Total RNA was purified with the Qiagen AllPrep DNA/RNA kit. Before analysis, reads from multiple sequencing runs of one library were combined. Per the authors' processing: Reads were retained only if the reads had an exact TCR constant sequence, and the retained reads were trimmed to 150 nt and grouped according to their 12-nt molecular barcodes. Reads within each barcode group were sub-clustered using a 15% Levenshtein threshold, and quality-weighted consensus sequences were constructed for each RNA molecule. Non-functional sequences were removed, as were lower-count sequences one edit away from another. On the basis of fitting two negative binomial distributions, barcode sub-clusters with fewer than 20% of the maximum read count were discarded. The public reads were reanalyzed by TCRdb: fastp trimming at Q25, MiXCR alignment, in-frame beta chains only. Each entry merges the rows of one CDR3 protein and shows their most common DNA and genes. Clone size and V and J calls follow TCRdb, not the original study. This sample holds around 100,000 distinct CDR3 sequences; 30% to 45% were observed only once. The ten most abundant clones make up around a tenth of the sample.

The sample originates from a study of molecular identifiers for immune sequencing clone quantification listed by TCRdb under 2018. Background for the entire study: For a replicate experiment, RNA from roughly 20,000 or 100,000 naive CD8 T cells was divided into five aliquots, and four of the five aliquots were sequenced. This methods study benchmarked molecular-identifier clustering-based TCR repertoire sequencing (MIDCIRS) and TCR RNA copy counting, using CD8 T cells to do so.

Libraries of naive CD8 T cells were built from anywhere between roughly 17,000 and 1,100,000 sorted cells, with 10%, 30% or 50% of the purified RNA used. On a BD FACSAria II, naive CD8 T cells were FACS-sorted as CD8+CD4-CCR7+CD45RA+ and collected into RLT Plus buffer. Detection sensitivity was tested by spiking Jurkat RNA equal to some 11 TCR copies' worth into samples containing about 18,000-1,000,000 naive CD8 T cells. Enrichment of CD8 T cells was performed with RosetteSep CD8+ T Cell Enrichment Cocktail and Ficoll-Paque, after which ACK red cell lysis was carried out. As encoded in the germline V gene, CDR1 is SGHVS while CDR2 is FQNEAQ. V is cut by 0 bases and J by 2 bases, and the space between the germline ends is 8 bases. The CDR3 starts with the cysteine, ends with the phenylalanine, and has 14 residues. The sequence is cut down to CDR3 DNA, 42 bases in frame from base 1. The paper's findings and limits, for the study overall: Without barcode sub-clustering, chimeric consensus sequences inflated TCR diversity; chimeras reached as high as 47%. The sizes of highly expanded clones could end up underestimated when identical TCR molecules share a barcode. Modeling estimated around 3.2 recovered TCR RNA copies per cell, compared with roughly 10 by digital PCR, which implies roughly 29% capture efficiency. In CMV-specific effector cells, over 98% of molecules were held by clones above 20 RNA copies, whereas under 1% of molecules were held by such clones in naive cells. Naive libraries contained spiked-in Jurkat TCR RNA (roughly ten copies' worth), which is not part of the donor repertoire. Spiked-in Jurkat TCR RNA equivalent to a single cell was reported to be detectable even among 980,000 or so naive CD8 T cells.

The specimen sequenced was naive CD8+ T cells from blood, with Jurkat cell RNA spiked in. What the cell subset or site label conveys for this sample: FACS-sorted CD8+CD4-CCR7+CD45RA+ naive T cells. In this chain, TRBV7-8 is recombined with TRBJ2-7, with TRBD2 tentatively as D gene (5 bases match). The receptor comes from a human donor in good health. Some libraries in this study had Jurkat cell RNA spiked in. The CDR3 in this case is CASSLAGEAYEQYF. In nucleotide form, the sequence is TGTGCCAGCAGCTTAGCGGGAGAAGCCTACGAGCAGTACTTC.